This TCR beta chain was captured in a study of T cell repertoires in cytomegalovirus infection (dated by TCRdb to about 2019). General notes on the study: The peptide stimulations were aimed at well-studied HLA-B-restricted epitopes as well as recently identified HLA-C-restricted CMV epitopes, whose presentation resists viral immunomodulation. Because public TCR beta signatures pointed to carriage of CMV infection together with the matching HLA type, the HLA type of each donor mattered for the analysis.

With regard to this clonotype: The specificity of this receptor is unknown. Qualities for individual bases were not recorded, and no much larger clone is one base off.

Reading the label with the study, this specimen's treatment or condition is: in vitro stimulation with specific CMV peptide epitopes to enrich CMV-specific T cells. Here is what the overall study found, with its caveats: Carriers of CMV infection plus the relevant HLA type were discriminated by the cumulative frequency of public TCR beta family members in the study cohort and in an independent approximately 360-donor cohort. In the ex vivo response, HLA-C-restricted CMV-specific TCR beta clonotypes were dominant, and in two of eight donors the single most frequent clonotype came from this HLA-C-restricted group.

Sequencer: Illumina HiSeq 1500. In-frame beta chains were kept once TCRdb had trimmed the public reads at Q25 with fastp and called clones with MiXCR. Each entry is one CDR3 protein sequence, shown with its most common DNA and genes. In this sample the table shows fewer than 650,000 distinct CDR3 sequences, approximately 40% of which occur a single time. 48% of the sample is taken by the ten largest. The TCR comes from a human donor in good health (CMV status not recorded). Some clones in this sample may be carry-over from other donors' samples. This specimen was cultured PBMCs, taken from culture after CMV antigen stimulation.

The sequenced DNA: TGTGCCAGTACCTTACAAGGGGGGACACCGAACACTGAAGCTTTCTTT. Its translation reads: CASTLQGGTPNTEAFF. Recombination joined TRBV19 with TRBJ1-1; TRBD1 might be the D gene, on 6 matching bases. The germline V gene (reference sequence) supplies CDR1 LNHDA and CDR2 SQIVND. A distance of 19 bases separates the germline ends of V and J, which lose 7 bases and 1 base respectively. The CDR3 holds 16 amino acids from the cysteine to the phenylalanine. Only the CDR3 portion is preserved as DNA: 48 bases, with reading frame beginning at the first base.